This TCR beta chain emerged from a study of identical twins. This clonotype showed up just a few times. MiXCR was run by TCRdb on the 5' RACE reads, yielding one entry per CDR3 protein. The table includes nearly 900,000 distinct CDR3 sequences, 10% to 15% detected once. This CDR3 is built from 13 residues. The V end lost 6 bases, the J end lost 6 bases, and 14 bases lay between the germline ends. Per germline, CDR1 MNHNS and CDR2 SASEGT. The data were also submitted as part of a second study, on yellow fever vaccine responses in identical twins.

The sequence derives from a woman under 30 in good health. The sequencing sample was made of PBMCs. V usage is TRBV6-1 and J usage is TRBJ1-1; unclear D gene. DNA of the CDR3: TGTGCCAGCAGGACTGAGGGAAGGCCTGAAGCTTTCTTT. This translates into CASRTEGRPEAFF.